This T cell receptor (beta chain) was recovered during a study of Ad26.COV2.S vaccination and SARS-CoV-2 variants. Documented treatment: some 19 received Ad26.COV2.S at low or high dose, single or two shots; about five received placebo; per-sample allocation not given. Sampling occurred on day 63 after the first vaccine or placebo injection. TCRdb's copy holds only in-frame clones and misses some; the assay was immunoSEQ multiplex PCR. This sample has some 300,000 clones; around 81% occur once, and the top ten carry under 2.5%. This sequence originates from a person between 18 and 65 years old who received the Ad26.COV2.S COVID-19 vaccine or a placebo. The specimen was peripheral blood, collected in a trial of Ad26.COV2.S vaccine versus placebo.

Here the CDR3 DNA reads TGTGCCAGCAGCTTAGATCCGGGTTTGGGCTATGGCTACACCTTC. Its protein product is CASSLDPGLGYGYTF. The rearrangement links TRBV7-2 to TRBJ1-2, with D unclear. The CDR3 has 15 amino acids. Germline lookup yields CDR1 SGHTA and CDR2 FQGNSA. V shed 1 base and J shed 4 bases, with 13 bases lying between them.